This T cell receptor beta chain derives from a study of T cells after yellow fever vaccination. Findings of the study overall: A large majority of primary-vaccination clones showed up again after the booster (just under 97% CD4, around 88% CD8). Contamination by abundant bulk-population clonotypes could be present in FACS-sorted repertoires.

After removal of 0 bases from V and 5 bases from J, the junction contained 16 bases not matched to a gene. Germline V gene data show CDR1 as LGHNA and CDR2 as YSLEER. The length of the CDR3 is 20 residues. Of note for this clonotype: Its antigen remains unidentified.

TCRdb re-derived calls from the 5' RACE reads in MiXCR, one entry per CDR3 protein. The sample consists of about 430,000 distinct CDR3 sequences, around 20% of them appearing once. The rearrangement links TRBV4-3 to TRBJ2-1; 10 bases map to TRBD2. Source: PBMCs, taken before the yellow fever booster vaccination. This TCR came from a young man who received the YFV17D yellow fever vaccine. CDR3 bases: TGCGCCAGCAGCCAAGATGCCCTAGCGGGGGTCTCGTCCGTGAACAATGAGCAGTTCTTC. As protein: CASSQDALAGVSSVNNEQFF.